The 8 T cell receptor beta chains below were found in one sample sequenced in a study of T cell responses to AZD1222 COVID-19 vaccine. Libraries were prepared by immunoSEQ multiplex PCR; TCRdb keeps only in-frame clonotypes and omits some of them. The repertoire holds 55,000 to 80,000 clones, with approximately 83% as singletons. The sequencing used peripheral blood, collected on day 0 of AZD1222 vaccination. The receptors originated from an adult in good health.

This clone was seen once. Other DNA sequences in this specimen translate into the identical CDR3. This chain links TRBV19 with TRBJ1-1, with D possibly matching TRBD1 (6 bases). The germline CDR1 and CDR2 sequences are LNHDA and SQIVND (reference sequence). The CDR3 sequence is 15 residues long. Trimming removed 6 bases from V and 5 bases from J, with 19 bases in between. In DNA, the CDR3 is TGTGCCAGTAGCCTTGGGACACAATTAGGGACTGAAGCTTTCTTT. Its protein product is CASSLGTQLGTEAFF.

The V call is TRBV7-2, the J call TRBJ1-3, with a possible D match to TRBD1 (6 bases). The V gene's germline CDR1 is SGHTA and CDR2 FQGNSA. The CDR3 covers 14 residues. V dropped 5 bases and J dropped 0 bases, with 8 bases sitting between them. The DNA for the CDR3 is TGTGCCAGCAGCCCACAGGGCTCTGGAAACACCATATATTTT. Residues: CASSPQGSGNTIYF.

The chain carries TRBV6-6 and TRBJ1-5; no reliable D call. V was clipped by 5 bases and J by 1 base, with 18 bases between them. The CDR3 contains 17 residues. CDR1 is MNHNY, CDR2 SVGAGI, per germline (reference sequence). The DNA for the CDR3 is TGTGCCAGCAGTCTATCTCCAGGAGGGAAAAGCAATCAGCCCCAGCATTTT. Amino acids: CASSLSPGGKSNQPQHF.

The V call is TRBV15, the J call TRBJ1-1, with a weak D call TRBD1 (5 bases). There are 13 residues in the CDR3. CDR1 is LNHNV, CDR2 YYDKDF, per germline (reference sequence). V was shortened by 6 bases and J by 5 bases, with 13 bases between the two germline ends. CDR3 sequence reads: CATRGTGRTEAFF. For the CDR3, the DNA is TGTGCCACCAGGGGGACCGGAAGAACTGAAGCTTTCTTT.

The table lists this clone with a count of one. The chain couples TRBV9 to TRBJ2-6, with TRBD1 as a possible D gene (5 bases). Germline-derived CDR1 and CDR2 are SGDLS and YYNGEE. Trimming left V 3 bases short and J 2 bases short, with 9 bases between. The length of the CDR3 is 15 residues. The CDR3 nucleotides are TGTGCCAGCAGCGGTACAGGAACTGGGGCCAACGTCCTGACTTTC. Translating it yields CASSGTGTGANVLTF. The variable domain in full, completed from reference TRBV9 and TRBJ2-6, reads DSGVTQTPKHLITATGQRVTLRCSPRSGDLSVYWYQQSLDQGLQFLIQYYNGEERAKGNILERFSAQQFPDLHSELNLSSLELGDSALYFCASSGTGTGANVLTFGAGSRLTVL.

This chain links TRBV11-2 with TRBJ2-5, with unresolved D. This CDR3 spans 16 amino acids. Germline CDR1 reads SGHAT; CDR2 reads FQNNGV. V lost 0 bases and J lost 4, with 15 bases in between. CDR3 in DNA: TGTGCCAGCAGCTTAGATCCCCGGACGCTTCGAGAGACCCAGTACTTC. It codes for CASSLDPRTLRETQYF. Based on the CDR3 plus reference TRBV11-2 and TRBJ2-5, the full variable domain is EAGVAQSPRYKIIEKRQSVAFWCNPISGHATLYWYQQILGQGPKLLIQFQNNGVVDDSQLPKDRFSAERLKGVDSTLKIQPAKLEDSAVYLCASSLDPRTLRETQYFGPGTRLLVL.

This sequence joins TRBV11-3 and TRBJ2-2, with unresolved D. Germline V CDR1 and CDR2: SGHNT, YENEEA. The CDR3 is made up of 13 amino acids. Trimming removed 2 bases from V and 7 bases from J, with 8 bases in between. The CDR3: CASSLIAGGELFF. Written as DNA, the CDR3 is TGTGCCAGCAGCTTAATAGCCGGCGGGGAGCTGTTTTTT.

The chain uses TRBV7-9 and TRBJ1-6, with 8 bases fitting TRBD1. Germline loops: CDR1 SEHNR, CDR2 FQNEAQ (reference sequence). This CDR3 has 15 residues. Losses at the gene ends were 5 bases for V and 6 bases for J; bases not matched to a gene: 6. CDR3 sequence: CASSAGGIINSPLHF. In DNA form, the CDR3 reads TGTGCCAGCAGCGCAGGGGGCATCATTAATTCACCCCTCCACTTT.